These 21 T cell receptor beta chains came from one sample sequenced in a study of T cells in women clearing cervical HPV infection. Method: immunoSEQ multiplex PCR; TCRdb's copy keeps in-frame clones and lacks some. The sample table sets out around 31,000 clones. Source material: blood buffy coat. The receptors originated from a woman aged 18-69 years with a cervical HPV16 infection that either progressed to CIN3+ or cleared (not recorded which).

A word on this clone: The observed sequence ends 3 residues before the CDR3 terminus, with the missing tail filled in from the germline J gene. This sequence joins TRBV20-1 and TRBJ1-4, with D unclear. The CDR3 has 14 amino acids. Per the germline V gene, CDR1 is DFQATT and CDR2 is SNEGSKA (reference sequence). The V and J ends lost 4 bases and 6 bases respectively, with 15 bases between them. The CDR3 bases that were read are TGCAGTGCTACCGGAGGAGGGTTCGATGAAAAA. It specifies CSATGGGFDEK. The whole CDR3 reads CSATGGGFDEKLFF.

About this clone itself: Coverage ceases 3 residues before the CDR3 finishes, and the germline J gene fills in the end. This rearrangement joins TRBV6-4 to TRBJ2-1, with 7 bases aligning to TRBD2. The CDR3 has 15 residues. The V gene's germline CDR1 is MRHNA and CDR2 SNTAGT. V was pared by 4 bases and J by 1 base, with 4 bases of the junction left unmatched. CDR3 region: CASSVTGGSYNEQFF. The covered CDR3 bases are TGTGCCAGCAGTGTAACCGGGGGGTCCTACAATGAG.

Comment on this clone: The CDR3 end is not reached by the read, which stops 3 residues before it; the germline J gene fills it in. The V and J genes are TRBV18 and TRBJ2-2; the match to TRBD1 covers 7 bases. The CDR3 totals 15 residues. With V trimmed by 6 bases and J by 4 bases, 8 bases remained unmatched. CDR1 is KGHSH, CDR2 LQKENI, per germline. The CDR3 sequence is CASSPTGAITGELFF. CDR3 bases read: TGTGCCAGCTCCCCCACAGGGGCCATCACCGGGGAG.

Concerning this clone itself: The read ends 3 residues shy of where the CDR3 ends; the end is completed using the germline J gene. This chain joins TRBV7-7 and TRBJ2-2, with 7 bases aligning to TRBD2. Germline V gene sequence: CDR1 SSHAT, CDR2 FNYEAQ (reference sequence). This CDR3 spans 14 amino acids. This CDR3 reads CASGRGSNTGELFF. Partial CDR3 DNA: TGTGCTAGCGGGCGGGGGAGTAACACCGGGGAG.

The sequenced part of the CDR3 DNA is TGTGCCTGGAGTGTACTCGACAGGGGGCTGAACACTGAA. Translated: CAWSVLDRGLNTE. The CDR3 reads in full as CAWSVLDRGLNTEAFF. The chain uses TRBV30 and TRBJ1-1, with TRBD1 identical over 10 bases. The read comes to an end 3 residues before the CDR3 does, leaving the germline J gene to fill in the end. Germline V gene lookup returns CDR1 GTSNPN and CDR2 SVGIG (reference sequence). V lost 0 bases, J lost 0 bases, and 4 bases stayed unmatched. The CDR3 is 16 residues long.

Worth noting for this clone: The DNA ends 3 residues before the CDR3 does, and the rest of the CDR3 is filled in from the germline J gene. This chain joins TRBV28 and TRBJ1-5; tentative D call: TRBD1 (6 bases). V dropped 7 bases and J dropped 3 bases, with 13 bases sitting between them. Germline V lookup: CDR1 MDHEN, CDR2 SYDVKM. This CDR3 spans 14 amino acids. The CDR3 DNA, read in part, is TGTGCCAGCACTAAGACAGGCCACAATCAGCCC. Encoded protein: CASTKTGHNQP. In full, the CDR3 reads CASTKTGHNQPQHF. Looking up the rest from reference TRBV28 and TRBJ1-5 gives the full variable domain: DVKVTQSSRYLVKRTGEKVFLECVQDMDHENMFWYRQDPGLGLRLIYFSYDVKMKEKGDIPEGYSVSREKKERFSLILESASTNQTSMYLCASTKTGHNQPQHFGDGTRLSIL.

As for this clone: The read falls 3 residues short of the CDR3 end, and the missing part is taken from the germline J gene. The gene calls are TRBV20-1 and TRBJ1-2; 7 nucleotides match TRBD1. This CDR3 spans 15 amino acids. Germline CDR1 is DFQATT and CDR2 is SNEGSKA (reference sequence). CDR3 sequence reads: CSALTPGQLFKGYTF. CDR3 DNA, as far as it was read: TGCAGTGCCCTAACCCCGGGACAGTTATTTAAGGGC.

On this clone: Read sequence stops 3 residues before the CDR3 end, and the germline J gene provides the missing end. The gene calls are TRBV6-4 and TRBJ2-2, with D hard to call. CDR1 and CDR2 (germline): MRHNA, SNTAGT. The CDR3 extends over 14 amino acids. The germline V and J ends were trimmed by 5 bases and 3 bases, with 10 bases remaining between them. The CDR3 DNA, read in part, is TGTGCCAGCAGTTTAGGGCCGGACACCGGGGAG. Translating it yields CASSLGPDTGE. The whole CDR3 sequence reads CASSLGPDTGELFF.

To note about this clone: The missing CDR3 end, 3 residues past where the read stops, is filled in from the germline J gene. V is TRBV5-1 and J is TRBJ2-1; TRBD2 aligns across 12 bases. The CDR3 has 15 amino acids. The V gene's germline CDR1 is SGHRS and CDR2 YFSETQ. V was pared by 4 bases and J by 6 bases, with 5 bases of the junction left unmatched. The CDR3 DNA, read in part, is TGCGCCAGCAGCCTGACTAGCGGGAGTGTCAATGAG. It encodes CASSLTSGSVNE. The entire CDR3 protein reads CASSLTSGSVNEQFF.

About this clone itself: Coverage ceases 3 residues before the CDR3 finishes, and the germline J gene fills in the end. The chain combines TRBV19 with TRBJ1-1; D uncertain. Trimming took 5 bases from V and 5 from J, leaving 12 bases between them. This CDR3 has 13 residues. Germline V gene sequence: CDR1 LNHDA, CDR2 SQIVND (reference sequence). CDR3 protein: CASSLWAQTEAFF. The DNA read from the CDR3 is TGTGCCAGTAGTCTGTGGGCGCAAACTGAA.

The CDR3 here is CASSSTAGGFADTQYF. CDR3 DNA, as far as it was read: TGCGCCAGCAGCTCGACAGCGGGAGGTTTCGCAGATACG. This chain links TRBV5-1 with TRBJ2-3, with 9 bases lining up with TRBD2. Sequencing ends 3 residues short of the CDR3 end; the germline J gene provides the rest. The CDR3 totals 16 residues. The germline gives CDR1 SGHRS, CDR2 YFSETQ. The ends lost 3 bases at V and 4 bases at J; junction bases unmatched: 9.

In the case of this clone: The CDR3 goes on 3 residues after the read ends, and that part is filled in from the germline J gene. The chain uses TRBV6-1 and TRBJ2-2, with 7 nucleotides matching TRBD1. CDR3 length: 14 residues. Trimming took 2 bases from V and 5 from J; bases not matched to a gene: 2. Per the germline V gene, CDR1 is MNHNS and CDR2 is SASEGT. The CDR3 DNA, read in part, is TGTGCCAGCAGTGAAACAGGGGAGACCGGGGAG. Translating it yields CASSETGETGE. The whole CDR3 region reads CASSETGETGELFF.

A remark on this clone: The read ends 3 residues shy of where the CDR3 ends; the end is completed using the germline J gene. The chain recombines TRBV20-1 with TRBJ2-1; 10 nucleotides match TRBD2. Germline lookup yields CDR1 DFQATT and CDR2 SNEGSKA (reference sequence). V shed 0 bases and J 9 bases; nucleotides not matched to a gene: 14. There are 17 residues in the CDR3. CDR3 bases read: TGCAGTGCTAGAGATGGACTAGCGGAGAAGGGATTCCTTGAG. Its protein product is CSARDGLAEKGFLE. The whole CDR3 protein reads CSARDGLAEKGFLEQFF.

Comment on this clone: The CDR3 end falls 3 residues outside the read, so it is completed with the germline J gene. The chain combines TRBV20-1 with TRBJ2-7; the D is unclear. Trimming shortened V by 0 bases and J by 4 bases, and 16 bases separated the two germline ends. Germline CDR1 reads DFQATT; CDR2 reads SNEGSKA (reference sequence). The CDR3 loop spans 15 amino acids. This chain's CDR3 is CSARDSALAVYEQYF. The CDR3 bases that were read are TGCAGTGCTAGAGATTCGGCCCTGGCGGTTTACGAG.

CDR3 sequence: CASSLGLAGIEQYF. The sequenced CDR3 bases are TGTGCCAGCAGCTTAGGGCTAGCGGGAATCGAG. The rearrangement uses TRBV7-8 and TRBJ2-7; 9 positions agree with TRBD2. The CDR3 extends 3 residues past the end of the read, so its final part is completed from the germline J gene. The CDR3 runs to 14 residues. The V and J ends lost 1 base and 6 bases, in that order; junction bases with no gene match: 4. Per germline, CDR1 SGHVS and CDR2 FQNEAQ. The whole variable domain, filled in from reference TRBV7-8 and TRBJ2-7, reads GAGVSQSPRYKVAKRGQDVALRCDPISGHVSLFWYQQALGQGPEFLTYFQNEAQLDKSGLPSDRFFAERPEGSVSTLKIQRTQQEDSAVYLCASSLGLAGIEQYFGPGTRLTVT.

For this clone: The read ends 3 residues before the CDR3 terminus; that terminus is restored from the germline J gene. The chain combines TRBV30 with TRBJ1-3; D gene uncertain. V was cut by 0 bases and J by 4 bases, with 7 bases left in between. Germline loops: CDR1 GTSNPN, CDR2 SVGIG (reference sequence). The CDR3 sequence is 13 residues long. The CDR3 loop reads CAWSVQFGNTIYF. The CDR3 DNA, read in part, is TGTGCCTGGAGTGTGCAGTTCGGAAACACC. Combining the CDR3 with reference TRBV30 and TRBJ1-3 gives the whole variable domain SQTIHQWPATLVQPVGSPLSLECTVEGTSNPNLYWYRQAAGRGLQLLFYSVGIGQISSEVPQNLSASRPQDRQFILSSKKLLLSDSGFYLCAWSVQFGNTIYFGEGSWLTVV.

About this clone itself: The CDR3 end lies 3 residues beyond the end of the read and is filled in from the germline J gene. V usage is TRBV5-1 and J usage is TRBJ1-1, with D possibly matching TRBD1 (6 bases). CDR1 and CDR2 from the germline V gene are SGHRS and YFSETQ. Trimming stripped 0 bases from V and 1 base from J, with 10 bases between. The CDR3 sequence is 15 residues long. This CDR3 is CASSLAARGNTEAFF. Incomplete CDR3 DNA: TGCGCCAGCAGCTTGGCGGCCAGGGGGAACACTGAA. Looking up the rest from reference TRBV5-1 and TRBJ1-1 gives the full variable domain: KAGVTQTPRYLIKTRGQQVTLSCSPISGHRSVSWYQQTPGQGLQFLFEYFSETQRNKGNFPGRFSGRQFSNSRSEMNVSTLELGDSALYLCASSLAARGNTEAFFGQGTRLTVV.

Note on this clone: The CDR3 end falls 3 residues outside the read, so it is completed with the germline J gene. The chain recombines TRBV7-9 with TRBJ2-4, with D possibly TRBD1 on 6 matching bases. CDR1 and CDR2 (germline): SEHNR, FQNEAQ (reference sequence). This CDR3 has 13 amino acids. The CDR3 spells CASSLAGAYFQYF. CDR3 bases read: TGTGCCAGCAGCTTAGCGGGGGCCTACTTT.

For this clone: The CDR3 goes on 3 residues after the read ends, and that part is filled in from the germline J gene. The V gene is TRBV5-6, the J gene TRBJ2-1; D is unclear. CDR3 size: 12 residues. Germline V gives CDR1 SGHDT, CDR2 YYEEEE. Trimming took off 0 bases at V and 8 bases at J, with 6 bases between the two ends. The CDR3 loop reads CASSLGTDEQFF. Partial CDR3 DNA: TGTGCCAGCAGCTTGGGTACGGATGAG. The full variable domain, with the rest looked up from reference TRBV5-6 and TRBJ2-1, is DAGVTQSPTHLIKTRGQQVTLRCSPKSGHDTVSWYQQALGQGPQFIFQYYEEEERQRGNFPDRFSGHQFPNYSSELNVNALLLGDSALYLCASSLGTDEQFFGPGTRLTVL.

A note on this clone: The read ends 3 residues early relative to the CDR3; the germline J gene fills the gap. The J gene is TRBJ2-7, the V gene TRBV10-3; 11 nucleotides line up with TRBD2. The CDR3 sequence is 16 residues long. The germline CDR1 and CDR2 sequences are ENHRY and SYGVKD. Trimming at V came to 7 bases and at J to 0 bases, leaving 8 bases not matched to a gene. The CDR3 protein is CAIKGTSGDISYEQYF. The covered CDR3 bases are TGTGCCATCAAAGGGACTAGCGGTGACATCTCCTACGAG.

Concerning this clone: Sequencing ends 3 residues short of the CDR3 end; the germline J gene provides the rest. This chain links TRBV7-9 with TRBJ2-1; no reliable D call. CDR1 is SEHNR, CDR2 FQNEAQ, per germline (reference sequence). This CDR3 spans 13 amino acids. Trimming took off 1 base at V and 7 bases at J, with 8 bases between the two ends. CDR3 DNA, as far as it was read: TGTGCCAGCAGCTTAGATATGAGGAATGAG. Its translation: CASSLDMRNE. The entire CDR3 protein reads CASSLDMRNEQFF.